A selection of T cell receptor beta chains follows, all from one sample in a study of cytomegalovirus exposure and HLA in healthy donors. Sequencing was performed with immunoSEQ multiplex PCR; in TCRdb, only in-frame clones are kept and a portion is missing. The sample contains 65,000 to 95,000 clones, 65% to 80% of which appear only once. Sample: PBMCs. The receptors originated from a human donor in good health. Each CDR3 is given with its conserved first and last residue. The D gene is left open where the match is weak. A clone size is listed for some rows: how often the clone was seen (once, few, many), or a class if it is expanded.

J | V | length | size | D | DNA | CDR3
TRBJ2-7 | TRBV2 | 16 | . | . | TGTGCCAGCACCCCCAGTGGAGGGAAGGGGTCCTACGAGCAGTACTTC | CASTPSGGKGSYEQYF
TRBJ2-2 | TRBV25-1 | 16 | . | TRBD2 | TGTGCCAGCAGTGAAAGAGCGGGGGGGAGTACCGGGGAGCTGTTTTTT | CASSERAGGSTGELFF
TRBJ1-1 | TRBV2 | 13 | . | . | TGTGCCAGCAGCGACTTCACGAACACTGAAGCTTTCTTT | CASSDFTNTEAFF
TRBJ1-2 | TRBV6-5 | 14 | . | . | TGTGCCAGCAACCGGGGGTCCTCCTACTATGGCTACACCTTC | CASNRGSSYYGYTF
TRBJ1-4 | TRBV5-4 | 16 | . | . | TGTGCCAGCAGCACACAAACGGGGGCAACTAATGAAAAACTGTTTTTT | CASSTQTGATNEKLFF
TRBJ1-2 | TRBV6-4 | 14 | . | TRBD1 | TGTGCCAGCAGCGCCCAGGGGACAGGGAAAGGCTACACCTTC | CASSAQGTGKGYTF
TRBJ2-3 | TRBV4-1 | 17 | . | . | TGCGCCAGCAGCCAGCAGGCAGGGACTCCTTGGGCAGATACGCAGTATTTT | CASSQQAGTPWADTQYF
TRBJ2-5 | TRBV2 | 15 | . | . | TGTGCCAGCAGTGAACGACAGGTTTCTCAAGAGACCCAGTACTTC | CASSERQVSQETQYF
TRBJ2-7 | TRBV30 | 16 | . | TRBD1 | TGTGCCTGGAGTGACCTTATGGACAGGGTGGGCTACGAGCAGTACTTC | CAWSDLMDRVGYEQYF
TRBJ2-2 | TRBV6-6 | 16 | . | . | TGTGCCAGCACCCATCTTCCGGGTAGAGGTACCGGGGAGCTGTTTTTT | CASTHLPGRGTGELFF
TRBJ1-2 | TRBV19 | 15 | . | . | TGTGCCAGTAGTATCTCGGGGGGCAACTATGAAGGCTACACCTTC | CASSISGGNYEGYTF
TRBJ2-3 | TRBV19 | 19 | many | TRBD2 | TGTGCCAGTAGTATACGATACATAAGCGGGGGCTACGGGGCAGATACGCAGTATTTT | CASSIRYISGGYGADTQYF
TRBJ2-3 | TRBV6-6 | 16 | . | TRBD2 | TGTGCCAGCAGTTACGGCACGGGGGGGAGCACAGATACGCAGTATTTT | CASSYGTGGSTDTQYF
TRBJ2-5 | TRBV19 | 14 | . | TRBD2 | TGTGCCAGTAGTAATAGCGGGGGCCCGGGGACCCAGTACTTC | CASSNSGGPGTQYF
TRBJ1-5 | TRBV2 | 14 | . | . | TGTGCCAGCAGTGAAGTTTCGAGGGATCAGCCCCAGAATTTT | CASSEVSRDQPQNF
TRBJ2-1 | TRBV18 | 15 | . | TRBD1 | TGTGCCAGCTCATCCCCGGGACAGGGGGCGAGGGTGCAGTTCTTC | CASSSPGQGARVQFF
TRBJ1-4 | TRBV11-2 | 15 | once | . | TGTGCCAGCAGCTCGCTCACAGGGTTTAATGAAAAACTGTTTTTT | CASSSLTGFNEKLFF
TRBJ1-1 | TRBV7-9 | 15 | . | . | TGTGCCAGCAGCCGAGCACTAGGGACACTTTTTGAAGCTTTCTTT | CASSRALGTLFEAFF
TRBJ2-7 | TRBV5-6 | 12 | . | . | TGTGCCAGCAGCCGCAGGGACTACGAGCAGTACTTC | CASSRRDYEQYF
TRBJ1-1 | TRBV19 | 17 | . | . | TGTGCCAGTAGAGGGGGACCCTGGGAGCACACAAACACTGAAGCTTTCTTT | CASRGGPWEHTNTEAFF
TRBJ2-7 | TRBV5-1 | 14 | . | . | TGCGCCAGCAGCTTGGGGGGGCCCTCCTACGAGCAGTACTTC | CASSLGGPSYEQYF
TRBJ2-3 | TRBV6-5 | 15 | once | TRBD2 | TGTGCCAGCAGTAGCCAGGGACTAGTAGGCGATACGCAGTATTTT | CASSSQGLVGDTQYF
TRBJ1-1 | TRBV2 | 14 | once | TRBD1 | TGTGCCAGCACCGGGACAGGGATGAACACTGAAGCTTTCTTT | CASTGTGMNTEAFF
TRBJ2-1 | TRBV21-1 | 17 | . | . | TGTGCCAACAAAGGTTCTTCGACCGGGGGATCCTACAATGAGCAGTTCTTC | CANKGSSTGGSYNEQFF
TRBJ2-5 | TRBV11-2 | 14 | . | TRBD1 | TGTGCCAGCAGCTCGACAGGGGGCTTGGAGACCCAGTACTTC | CASSSTGGLETQYF
TRBJ2-7 | TRBV7-8 | 13 | . | . | TGTGCCAGCAGCCGGACAGAAGTCTACGAGCAGTACTTC | CASSRTEVYEQYF
TRBJ1-1 | TRBV6-5 | 16 | . | . | TGTGCCAGCAGTTACGGGGGGGCTCCGACACAGGCTGAAGCTTTCTTT | CASSYGGAPTQAEAFF
TRBJ2-7 | TRBV13 | 12 | . | TRBD1 | TGTGCCAGCTCAACAGGGGGCTACGAGCAGTACTTC | CASSTGGYEQYF
TRBJ2-7 | TRBV6-1 | 14 | . | . | TGTGCCAGCAGCGAACGCCCGGAGCCTCCCAAGCAGTACTTC | CASSERPEPPKQYF
TRBJ1-5 | TRBV5-8 | 16 | . | . | TGTGCCAGCAGCTTGGTGAGAAGCGGAAGCAATCAGCCCCAGCATTTT | CASSLVRSGSNQPQHF
TRBJ2-7 | TRBV5-8 | 15 | . | . | TGTGCCAGCAGCTTGGCCAGTGGGACTTTCTACGAGCAGTACTTC | CASSLASGTFYEQYF
TRBJ1-1 | TRBV19 | 14 | . | TRBD1 | TGTGCCAGTAGACCCGGGACAGGGAACACTGAAGCTTTCTTT | CASRPGTGNTEAFF
TRBJ1-2 | TRBV2 | 13 | . | . | TGTGCCAGCAGCGACGAAGCGACAGCCTACTACACCTTC | CASSDEATAYYTF
TRBJ1-5 | TRBV5-4 | 16 | . | TRBD1 | TGTGCCAGCAGCAGGTCACAGGGGTCTCCCCGCCAGCCCCAGCATTTT | CASSRSQGSPRQPQHF
TRBJ1-5 | TRBV10-3 | 12 | . | . | TGTGCCATCAGCGACTCCAATCAGCCCCAGCATTTT | CAISDSNQPQHF
TRBJ1-6 | TRBV5-6 | 17 | . | . | TGTGCCAGCAGCTTGGCGATGGAGTCCGGTTTTAATTCACCCCTCCACTTT | CASSLAMESGFNSPLHF
TRBJ1-1 | TRBV2 | 13 | few | . | TGTGCCAGCAGTGAACAGGGGAACACTGAAGCTTTCTTT | CASSEQGNTEAFF
TRBJ2-5 | TRBV9 | 15 | . | TRBD2 | TGTGCCAGCAGCGTAGTAGCGGGGGGGCCAGAGACCCAGTACTTC | CASSVVAGGPETQYF
TRBJ2-5 | TRBV6-5 | 13 | . | . | TGTGCCAGCAGTTACGGGCTTCAAGAGACCCAGTACTTC | CASSYGLQETQYF
TRBJ1-2 | TRBV7-8 | 18 | once | . | TGTGCCAGCAGCTTAACGGGGTGGGCAGAATCATCAAACTATGGCTACACCTTC | CASSLTGWAESSNYGYTF
TRBJ2-7 | TRBV15 | 16 | . | TRBD1 | TGTGCCACCAGCAGAGTATTGGGGACAGGGGCATACGAGCAGTACTTC | CATSRVLGTGAYEQYF
TRBJ1-5 | TRBV19 | 14 | . | TRBD1 | TGTGCCAGTACACGGACAGGCAGCAATCAGCCCCAGCATTTT | CASTRTGSNQPQHF
TRBJ2-7 | TRBV30 | 17 | . | . | TGTGCCTGGAGTGTACGTCACTCCGGCAGGGGCGATTACGAGCAGTACTTC | CAWSVRHSGRGDYEQYF
TRBJ2-7 | TRBV19 | 14 | . | TRBD1 | TGTGCCAGTAGTAACCACGGACAGGGATACGAGCAGTACTTC | CASSNHGQGYEQYF
TRBJ2-7 | TRBV5-1 | 15 | . | TRBD2 | TGCGCCAGCAGCCGGGGAGGGGAGGGAGGTAGCGAGCAGTACTTC | CASSRGGEGGSEQYF
TRBJ2-1 | TRBV2 | 15 | once | TRBD1 | TGTGCCAGCAGTCCCGACAGGGGGATCTACAATGAGCAGTTCTTC | CASSPDRGIYNEQFF
TRBJ1-5 | TRBV15 | 13 | . | . | TGTGCCACCAGTAACACCTGGAGTCAGCCCCAGCATTTT | CATSNTWSQPQHF
TRBJ2-7 | TRBV18 | 14 | . | . | TGTGCCAGCTCACCAAGTTCGGTATTCTACGAGCAGTACTTC | CASSPSSVFYEQYF
TRBJ2-7 | TRBV10-2 | 14 | . | . | TGCGCCAGCAGTTCCGCGAGGGTGTCCTACGAGCAGTACTTC | CASSSARVSYEQYF
TRBJ2-3 | TRBV7-9 | 16 | . | . | TGTGCCAGCAGCTCGTTAGCGGAGTCTAGCACAGATACGCAGTATTTT | CASSSLAESSTDTQYF
TRBJ2-3 | TRBV5-1 | 15 | . | . | TGCGCCAGCAGCTTGGTGGCTAGCGGCACAGATACGCAGTATTTT | CASSLVASGTDTQYF
TRBJ1-1 | TRBV19 | 14 | . | TRBD1 | TGTGCCAGTAGTATTGGGGCAGGGGGAACTGAAGCTTTCTTT | CASSIGAGGTEAFF
TRBJ2-3 | TRBV4-2 | 17 | . | TRBD2 | TGTGCCAGCAGCCAAGATTCGGAGCGGGGAGAGGCAGATACGCAGTATTTT | CASSQDSERGEADTQYF
TRBJ2-2 | TRBV19 | 15 | . | . | TGTGCCAGTAGTATAGGGTCAGCGAACACCGGGGAGCTGTTTTTT | CASSIGSANTGELFF
TRBJ1-1 | TRBV28 | 14 | few | TRBD1 | TGTGCCAGCAGACCGGGACAGGGGGCGTCGGTGGCTTTCTTT | CASRPGQGASVAFF
TRBJ1-2 | TRBV2 | 15 | . | TRBD1 | TGTGCCAGCAGTGAAATGACAGGGGGCCTCGATGGCTACACCTTC | CASSEMTGGLDGYTF
TRBJ1-3 | TRBV19 | 15 | . | TRBD1 | TGTGCCAGTACCCTGGGACAGGGGGCTGGAAACACCATATATTTT | CASTLGQGAGNTIYF
TRBJ1-1 | TRBV5-8 | 13 | . | . | TGTGCCAGCCCCGCCGGGATGGGCACTGAAGCTTTCTTT | CASPAGMGTEAFF
TRBJ1-1 | TRBV5-6 | 13 | few | . | TGTGCCAGCAGCTTTGGAGGGGACACTGAAGCTTTCTTT | CASSFGGDTEAFF